The TCR beta chain described here comes from a study of blood T cells in healthy people across ages. Next came a second PCR, run for about 7 to 12 cycles, which used a sample-barcoded 5' primer along with a J-beta primer mix. TCRdb passed the 5' RACE reads through MiXCR, listing each CDR3 protein once. This sample has about 1.4 million distinct CDR3 sequences, with roughly 64% found just once. Study results and limitations: Both higher diversity and more naive CD4+ cells marked long-lived donors when set against aged donors.

As regards this clonotype: Antigen: not known.

CDR1 is SGHTA and CDR2 is FQGNSA in the germline V gene. CDR3 length equals 16 residues. V was clipped by 5 bases and J by 1 base; unmatched bases: 9. This chain links TRBV7-2 with TRBJ2-3; 7 bases map to TRBD2. Input material: blood. This TCR was sampled from a man younger than 35 in good health. CDR3 sequence reads: CASSQPSAGGTDTQYF. The CDR3 DNA sequence: TGTGCCAGCAGCCAACCTTCGGCGGGGGGCACAGATACGCAGTATTTT. The full variable domain, rest sourced from reference TRBV7-2 and TRBJ2-3, is GAGVSQSPSNKVTEKGKDVELRCDPISGHTALYWYRQSLGQGLEFLIYFQGNSAPDKSGLPSDRFSAERTGGSVSTLTIQRTQQEDSAVYLCASSQPSAGGTDTQYFGPGTRLTVL.